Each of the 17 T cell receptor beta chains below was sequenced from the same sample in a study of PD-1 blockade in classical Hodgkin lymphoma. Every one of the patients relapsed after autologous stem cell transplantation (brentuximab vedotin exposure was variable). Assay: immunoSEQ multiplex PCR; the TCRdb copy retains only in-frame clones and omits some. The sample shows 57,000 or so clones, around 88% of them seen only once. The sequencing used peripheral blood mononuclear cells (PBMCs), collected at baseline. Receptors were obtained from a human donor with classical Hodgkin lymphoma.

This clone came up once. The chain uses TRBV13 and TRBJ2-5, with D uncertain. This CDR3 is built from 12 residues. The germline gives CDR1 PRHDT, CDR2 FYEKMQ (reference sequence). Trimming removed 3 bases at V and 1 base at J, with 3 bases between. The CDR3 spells CASSFLQETQYF. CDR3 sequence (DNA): TGTGCCAGCAGCTTCCTCCAAGAGACCCAGTACTTC.

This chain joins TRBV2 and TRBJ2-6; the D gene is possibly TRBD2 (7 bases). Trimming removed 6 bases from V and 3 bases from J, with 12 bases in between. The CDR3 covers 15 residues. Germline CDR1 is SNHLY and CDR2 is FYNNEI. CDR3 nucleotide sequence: TGTGCCAGCAGAATGGGGGGGCTTGGGGCCAACGTCCTGACTTTC. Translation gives CASRMGGLGANVLTF.

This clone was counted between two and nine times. CDR3: CASSYFSVTGTEAFF. In DNA, the CDR3 is TGTGCCAGCAGTTATTTTAGCGTCACAGGCACTGAAGCTTTCTTT. This chain connects TRBV6-5 to TRBJ1-1; possibly TRBD1 for D (5 bases). The CDR3 is made up of 15 amino acids. From germline, CDR1 is MNHEY and CDR2 SVGAGI. V shed 3 bases and J shed 4 bases, with 15 bases lying between them.

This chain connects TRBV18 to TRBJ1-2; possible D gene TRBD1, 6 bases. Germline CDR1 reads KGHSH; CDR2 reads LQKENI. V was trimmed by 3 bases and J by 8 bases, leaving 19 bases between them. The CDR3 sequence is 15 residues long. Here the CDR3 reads CASSPDGGAGDGYTF. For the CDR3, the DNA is TGTGCCAGCTCACCGGACGGGGGCGCAGGGGACGGCTACACCTTC.

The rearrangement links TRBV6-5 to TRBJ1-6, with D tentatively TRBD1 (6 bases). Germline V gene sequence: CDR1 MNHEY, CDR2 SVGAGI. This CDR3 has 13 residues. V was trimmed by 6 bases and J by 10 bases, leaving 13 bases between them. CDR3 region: CASRPGQGSPLHF. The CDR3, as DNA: TGTGCCAGCAGACCGGGACAAGGATCACCCCTCCACTTT.

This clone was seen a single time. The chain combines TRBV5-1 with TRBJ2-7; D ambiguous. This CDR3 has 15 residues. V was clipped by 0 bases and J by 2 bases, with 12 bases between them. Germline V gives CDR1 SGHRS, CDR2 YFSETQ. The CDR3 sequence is CASSLASTRAYEQYF. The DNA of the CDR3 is TGCGCCAGCAGCTTGGCCTCGACACGAGCCTACGAGCAGTACTTC.

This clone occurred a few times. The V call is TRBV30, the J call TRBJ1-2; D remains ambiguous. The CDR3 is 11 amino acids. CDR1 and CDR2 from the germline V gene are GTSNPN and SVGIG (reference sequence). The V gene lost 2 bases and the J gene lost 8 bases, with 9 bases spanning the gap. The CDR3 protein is CAWSRGDGYTF. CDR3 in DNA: TGTGCCTGGAGTCGGGGAGACGGCTACACCTTC.

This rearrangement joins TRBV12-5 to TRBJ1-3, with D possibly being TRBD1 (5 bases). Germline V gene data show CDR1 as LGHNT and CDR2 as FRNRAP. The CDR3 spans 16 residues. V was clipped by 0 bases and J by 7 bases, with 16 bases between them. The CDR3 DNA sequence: TGTGCTAGTGGTTTGGTATTAGGGTATCGGGGCAACACCATATATTTT. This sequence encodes CASGLVLGYRGNTIYF.

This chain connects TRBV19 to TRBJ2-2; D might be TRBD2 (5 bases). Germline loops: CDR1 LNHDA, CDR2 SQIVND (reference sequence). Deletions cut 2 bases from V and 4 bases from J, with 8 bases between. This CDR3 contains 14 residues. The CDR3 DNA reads TGTGCCAGTAGTATAAAAGGAGGCACCGGGGAGCTGTTTTTT. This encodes CASSIKGGTGELFF.

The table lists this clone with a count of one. The CDR3 DNA is TGCAGCGTACCAGGGGGTTCCAGCTCCTACAATGAGCAGTTCTTC. Protein: CSVPGGSSSYNEQFF. This sequence joins TRBV29-1 and TRBJ2-1, with 7 bases matching TRBD1. In germline, CDR1 is SQVTM, CDR2 ANQGSEA. This CDR3 has 15 residues. V shed 6 bases, J shed 0 bases, and the junction held 8 bases outside the gene matches.

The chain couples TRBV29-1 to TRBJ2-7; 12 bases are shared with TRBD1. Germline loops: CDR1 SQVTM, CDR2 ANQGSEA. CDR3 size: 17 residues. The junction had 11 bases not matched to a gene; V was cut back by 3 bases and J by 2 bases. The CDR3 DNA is TGCAGCGTTGATGGTTTGGGACAGGGGGCCGACACCTACGAGCAGTACTTC. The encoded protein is CSVDGLGQGADTYEQYF.

The CDR3 region has the DNA TGCGCCAGCAGCTTGCGGGTCGGGCCTGCACGGGCGACCCAGTACTTC. Translating it yields CASSLRVGPARATQYF. This chain uses TRBV5-1 with TRBJ2-5; D unresolved. Trimming removed 1 base from V and 7 bases from J, with 20 bases in between. Germline loops: CDR1 SGHRS, CDR2 YFSETQ. The CDR3 runs 16 residues.

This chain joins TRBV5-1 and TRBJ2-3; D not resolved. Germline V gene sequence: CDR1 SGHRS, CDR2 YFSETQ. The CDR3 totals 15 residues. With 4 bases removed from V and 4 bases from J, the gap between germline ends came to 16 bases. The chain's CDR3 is CASSPAPSFSDTQYF. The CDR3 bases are TGCGCCAGCAGCCCGGCACCATCGTTCTCAGATACGCAGTATTTT.

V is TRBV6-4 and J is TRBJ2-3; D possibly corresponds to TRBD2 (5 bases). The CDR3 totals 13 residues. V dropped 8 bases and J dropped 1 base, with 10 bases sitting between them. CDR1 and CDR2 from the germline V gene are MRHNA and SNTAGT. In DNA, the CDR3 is TGTGCCAGCGGCCGGGGAGGCACAGATACGCAGTATTTT. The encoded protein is CASGRGGTDTQYF.

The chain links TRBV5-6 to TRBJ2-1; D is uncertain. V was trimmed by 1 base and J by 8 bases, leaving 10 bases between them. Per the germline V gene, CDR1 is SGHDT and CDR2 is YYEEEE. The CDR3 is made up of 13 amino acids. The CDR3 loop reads CASSLWFYHEQFF. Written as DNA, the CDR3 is TGTGCCAGCAGCTTGTGGTTTTACCATGAGCAGTTCTTC. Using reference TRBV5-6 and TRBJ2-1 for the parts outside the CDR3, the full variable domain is DAGVTQSPTHLIKTRGQQVTLRCSPKSGHDTVSWYQQALGQGPQFIFQYYEEEERQRGNFPDRFSGHQFPNYSSELNVNALLLGDSALYLCASSLWFYHEQFFGPGTRLTVL.

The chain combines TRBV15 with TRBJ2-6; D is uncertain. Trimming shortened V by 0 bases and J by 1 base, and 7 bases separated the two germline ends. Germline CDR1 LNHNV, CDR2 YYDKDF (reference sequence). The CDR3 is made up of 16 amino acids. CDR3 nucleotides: TGTGCCACCAGCAGAGATTCAACTTCTGGGGCCAACGTCCTGACTTTC. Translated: CATSRDSTSGANVLTF.

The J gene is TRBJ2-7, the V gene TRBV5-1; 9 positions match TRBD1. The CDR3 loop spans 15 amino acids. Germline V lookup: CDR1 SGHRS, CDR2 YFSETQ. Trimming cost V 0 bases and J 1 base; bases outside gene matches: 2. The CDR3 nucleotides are TGCGCCAGCAGCTTGGTGGGACAGGGTTCCTACGAGCAGTACTTC. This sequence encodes CASSLVGQGSYEQYF.